The rows below give T cell receptor beta chains drawn from one sample of a study of T cell changes during pregnancy in multiple sclerosis. Method: immunoSEQ multiplex PCR; TCRdb's copy keeps in-frame clones and lacks some. The sample yields under 110,000 clones, 91% seen once. The sequencing used peripheral blood, collected before pregnancy. The receptors were sampled from a female donor with multiple sclerosis, enrolled in a pregnancy study. Both conserved end residues are part of each CDR3. A D gene is named only where the DNA matches it firmly. Some rows mark clone size as missing; the rest say once, few, many or name a class of expanded clone.

TRBV28,TRBJ2-2,-,-,CASSPPLGREDTGELFF,TGTGCCAGCAGTCCCCCTCTGGGGCGGGAAGACACCGGGGAGCTGTTTTTT
TRBV19,TRBJ1-3,-,-,CASSMLLGASGNTIYF,TGTGCCAGTAGTATGCTACTAGGTGCCTCTGGAAACACCATATATTTT
TRBV30,TRBJ2-1,-,-,CAWRDYNEQFF,TGTGCCTGGCGGGACTACAATGAGCAGTTCTTC
TRBV19,TRBJ1-1,-,-,CASSTYQGSTEAFF,TGTGCCAGTAGTACTTACCAGGGGAGCACTGAAGCTTTCTTT
TRBV19,TRBJ2-5,-,-,CASSIRGAHETQYF,TGTGCCAGTAGTATTCGGGGGGCCCATGAGACCCAGTACTTC
TRBV11-3,TRBJ1-1,-,-,CASSNRQTNTEAFF,TGTGCCAGCAGCAATAGACAGACGAACACTGAAGCTTTCTTT
TRBV28,TRBJ2-3,-,-,CASSLPGTTDTQYF,TGTGCCAGCAGTTTACCCGGGACTACAGATACGCAGTATTTT
TRBV11-2,TRBJ2-7,-,-,CASSMNTRGYEQYF,TGTGCCAGCAGCATGAACACTAGGGGGTACGAGCAGTACTTC
TRBV2,TRBJ2-3,TRBD1,-,CASSALDRDTDTQYF,TGTGCCAGCAGTGCTTTGGACAGGGACACAGATACGCAGTATTTT
TRBV6-5,TRBJ2-2,-,-,CASSLHRDVTGELFF,TGTGCCAGCAGTTTACACAGGGACGTAACCGGGGAGCTGTTTTTT
TRBV30,TRBJ2-7,TRBD2,-,CAWSSAGDLEQYF,TGTGCCTGGAGTAGTGCGGGAGACTTGGAGCAGTACTTC
TRBV7-2,TRBJ2-3,TRBD2,-,CASSRAGGRDTQYF,TGTGCCAGCAGCAGAGCGGGAGGGCGGGATACGCAGTATTTT
TRBV29-1,TRBJ2-5,-,-,CSAGGETQYF,TGCAGCGCCGGCGGGGAGACCCAGTACTTC
TRBV6-5,TRBJ1-5,-,-,CASRQDGSNQPQHF,TGTGCCAGCAGACAGGACGGTAGCAATCAGCCCCAGCATTTT
TRBV6-6,TRBJ1-1,TRBD1,-,CASGGTGAFF,TGTGCCAGCGGGGGGACAGGCGCTTTCTTT
TRBV6-4,TRBJ2-1,TRBD2,-,CASSDSNVAGGPEFF,TGTGCCAGCAGTGACTCGAATGTAGCGGGAGGGCCGGAGTTCTTC
TRBV28,TRBJ2-7,TRBD2,-,CASSFFTSGSEEQYF,TGTGCCAGCAGTTTTTTTACTAGCGGGTCGGAAGAGCAGTACTTC
TRBV18,TRBJ2-1,TRBD2,-,CASSPGLAGVDEQFF,TGTGCCAGCTCCCCGGGACTAGCGGGAGTAGATGAGCAGTTCTTC
TRBV9,TRBJ2-2,-,-,CASSVVSGNTGELFF,TGTGCCAGCAGCGTAGTCTCGGGGAACACCGGGGAGCTGTTTTTT
TRBV5-4,TRBJ1-2,-,few,CASSQEAGSYGYTF,TGCGCCAGCAGCCAAGAAGCAGGGTCCTATGGCTACACCTTC
TRBV28,TRBJ1-2,-,-,CAHSGVPLYGYTF,TGTGCCCACAGTGGCGTCCCCCTCTATGGCTACACCTTC
TRBV6-6,TRBJ2-1,TRBD2,once,CASGNSIAGSRNEQFF,TGTGCCAGCGGAAACTCAATAGCGGGGTCTAGAAATGAGCAGTTCTTC
TRBV7-6,TRBJ2-3,-,-,CASSLGLYTDTQYF,TGTGCCAGCAGCTTAGGACTGTACACAGATACGCAGTATTTT
TRBV6-1,TRBJ2-3,TRBD2,few,CASIMLAGNTDTQYF,TGTGCCAGCATCATGCTAGCGGGAAACACAGATACGCAGTATTTT
TRBV19,TRBJ1-1,-,-,CASSIGRDTEAFF,TGTGCCAGTAGTATTGGGAGGGACACTGAAGCTTTCTTT
TRBV4-1,TRBJ2-1,-,-,CASTPASGATNEQFF,TGCGCCAGCACCCCCGCGAGCGGAGCCACCAATGAGCAGTTCTTC
TRBV7-9,TRBJ2-7,TRBD2,once,CASSLDSGITYEQYF,TGTGCCAGCAGCTTAGACAGCGGGATCACCTACGAGCAGTACTTC
TRBV2,TRBJ2-3,-,-,CASSEQGTQYF,TGTGCCAGCAGTGAACAGGGTACGCAGTATTTT
TRBV28,TRBJ1-6,TRBD1,-,CASSENRGTLHF,TGTGCCAGCAGTGAAAACAGGGGAACCCTCCACTTT
TRBV19,TRBJ2-7,TRBD1,-,CASSIKGTVYEQYF,TGTGCCAGTAGTATAAAGGGGACAGTCTACGAGCAGTACTTC
TRBV28,TRBJ1-1,-,-,CASSTAGKGNTEAFF,TGTGCCAGCAGTACGGCAGGGAAGGGGAACACTGAAGCTTTCTTT
TRBV9,TRBJ2-1,-,-,CASSADWTAYNEQFF,TGTGCCAGCAGCGCCGATTGGACAGCTTACAATGAGCAGTTCTTC
TRBV5-6,TRBJ2-7,-,-,CASSRDMGSSEQYF,TGTGCCAGCAGCCGGGACATGGGTAGTAGCGAGCAGTACTTC
TRBV4-2,TRBJ2-1,TRBD2,few,CASSQRSGSGGWDEQFF,TGTGCCAGCAGCCAGCGTAGCGGGAGTGGGGGATGGGATGAGCAGTTCTTC
TRBV11-2,TRBJ2-2,TRBD2,-,CASSFNSGSFVGELFF,TGTGCCAGCAGCTTTAATAGCGGGAGTTTCGTCGGGGAGCTGTTTTTT
TRBV19,TRBJ2-6,TRBD1,-,CASSAGTAGANVLTF,TGTGCCAGTAGTGCAGGGACAGCTGGGGCCAACGTCCTGACTTTC
TRBV18,TRBJ1-2,TRBD1,-,CASSPATGTANYGYTF,TGTGCCAGCTCACCTGCTACCGGGACAGCTAACTATGGCTACACCTTC
TRBV30,TRBJ2-5,TRBD1,-,CAWSRQGVPWETQYF,TGTGCCTGGAGTCGGCAGGGGGTACCTTGGGAGACCCAGTACTTC
TRBV28,TRBJ1-1,-,once,CASSFTRGRTEAFF,TGTGCCAGCAGTTTTACCAGGGGTAGGACTGAAGCTTTCTTT
TRBV9,TRBJ1-1,TRBD1,once,CASSQHRQGQNTEAFF,TGTGCCAGCAGCCAACACCGACAGGGACAGAACACTGAAGCTTTCTTT
TRBV27,TRBJ2-2,TRBD1,-,CASSLLGRGRPGELFF,TGTGCCAGCAGTTTATTGGGTAGGGGGCGTCCCGGGGAGCTGTTTTTT
TRBV28,TRBJ1-6,-,-,CASSLQGGQNSPLHF,TGTGCCAGCAGTTTACAGGGAGGTCAGAATTCACCCCTCCACTTT
TRBV7-8,TRBJ1-1,TRBD1,-,CASSRGQVLSMNTEAFF,TGTGCCAGCAGCCGCGGACAGGTATTGTCCATGAACACTGAAGCTTTCTTT
TRBV5-6,TRBJ2-1,TRBD2,-,CASSPETGLVYNEQFF,TGTGCCAGCAGCCCAGAAACGGGACTAGTTTACAATGAGCAGTTCTTC
TRBV7-9,TRBJ2-7,-,once,CASSLVGLGAGYEQYF,TGTGCCAGCAGCTTAGTAGGTCTGGGGGCCGGCTACGAGCAGTACTTC
TRBV18,TRBJ2-7,-,-,CASSPLTSRTDEQYF,TGTGCCAGCTCACCACTCACTAGCAGAACCGACGAGCAGTACTTC
TRBV6-5,TRBJ2-7,-,-,CASSYFASNEQYF,TGTGCCAGCAGTTATTTTGCGTCCAACGAGCAGTACTTC
TRBV19,TRBJ2-5,-,-,CASSIKGTGTFYF,TGTGCCAGTAGTATAAAGGGAACCGGGACATTTTACTTC
TRBV27,TRBJ1-5,TRBD1,-,CASRQTGGIGQPQHF,TGTGCCAGCAGGCAGACAGGGGGTATCGGTCAGCCCCAGCATTTT